This T cell receptor (beta chain) was documented in a study of immune evolution from preneoplasia to lung adenocarcinoma. Measured with immunoSEQ multiplex PCR; TCRdb has only the in-frame clones, and not every one. Of under 7,000 clones in the sample, roughly 75% were seen once. This CDR3 has 12 residues. V was pared by 8 bases and J by 7 bases, with 6 bases of the junction left unmatched. Germline V CDR1 and CDR2: SNHLY, FYNNEI. The chain carries TRBV2 and TRBJ2-7, with 9 bases fitting TRBD1. The specimen was FFPE lung adenocarcinoma in situ tissue. The source of this sequence is an older donor with lung adenocarcinoma. CDR3 in amino acids: CASWDRVEEQYF. CDR3 in DNA: TGTGCCAGCTGGGACAGGGTAGAAGAGCAGTACTTC.